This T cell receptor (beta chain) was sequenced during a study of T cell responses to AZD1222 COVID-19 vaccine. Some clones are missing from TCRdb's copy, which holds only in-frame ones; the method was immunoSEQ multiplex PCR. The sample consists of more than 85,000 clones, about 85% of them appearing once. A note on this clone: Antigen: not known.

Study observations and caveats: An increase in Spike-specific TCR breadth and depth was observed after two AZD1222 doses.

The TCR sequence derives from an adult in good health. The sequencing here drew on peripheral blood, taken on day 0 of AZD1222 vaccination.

CDR3 in amino acids: CASSFTGGQETQYF. For the CDR3, the DNA is TGTGCCAGCAGCTTTACTGGGGGGCAAGAGACCCAGTACTTC. This chain links TRBV11-3 with TRBJ2-5; a possible D gene is TRBD2 (6 bases). The V end lost 3 bases, the J end lost 2 bases, and 10 bases lay between the germline ends. Germline CDR1 and CDR2: SGHNT and YENEEA. The CDR3 consists of 14 residues.